This record looks at one T cell receptor (beta chain) sequence and its context. Libraries were prepared by immunoSEQ multiplex PCR; TCRdb keeps only in-frame clonotypes and omits some of them. The data contain roughly 67,000 clones, around 89% of them seen just once; the ten biggest clones take up about 1.2%. The sample is drawn from a study of blood T cell repertoires in COVID-19. The V and J ends lost 0 bases and 11 bases respectively, with 17 bases between them. The CDR3 runs to 14 residues. Germline lookup yields CDR1 SGHRS and CDR2 YFSETQ. Source material: peripheral blood. The chain carries TRBV5-1 and TRBJ1-1; D possibly corresponds to TRBD1 (5 bases). The receptor was isolated from a woman aged 60-70 years with acute or convalescent COVID-19. For the CDR3, the DNA is TGCGCCAGCAGCTTGGGGGGCAGGGAAAACTTGGCTTTCTTT. Its protein is CASSLGGRENLAFF.